Each of the 31 T cell receptor beta chains below was sequenced from the same sample in a study of blood T cell repertoires in COVID-19 (TCRdb year 2020). Library creation used the immunoSEQ multiplex PCR assay. TCRdb obtained this table from immuneACCESS and retained in-frame rearrangements with V and J assigned. These tables miss some clones; where compared with another copy, unresolved V genes account for less than half of the shortfall, and the remainder is unexplained. The sample contains about 110,000 clones, almost 85% of them found a single time. The ten largest clones take up approximately 4% of the sample. Sequenced material: peripheral blood. These receptors were taken from a human donor in a cohort sampled during active COVID-19.

The rearrangement joins TRBV5-5 to TRBJ2-7, with D tentatively TRBD2 (5 bases). Germline V gene lookup returns CDR1 SGHKS and CDR2 YYEKEE (reference sequence). The CDR3 runs to 15 residues. The germline V and J ends were trimmed by 2 bases and 0 bases, with 12 bases remaining between them. The DNA of the CDR3 is TGTGCCAGCAGCTTTGGAGCGGACCGCTCCTACGAGCAGTACGTC. Translation: CASSFGADRSYEQYV.

This clone was seen more than once but under ten times. The chain uses TRBV18 and TRBJ2-1, with D possibly being TRBD2 (6 bases). In germline, CDR1 is KGHSH, CDR2 LQKENI. The CDR3 runs to 14 residues. The germline V and J ends were trimmed by 2 bases and 4 bases, with 9 bases remaining between them. The CDR3, as DNA: TGTGCCAGCTCACCATTAGGACTATACAATGAGCAGTTCTTC. It translates to CASSPLGLYNEQFF.

The chain combines TRBV4-1 with TRBJ2-1; 11 positions match TRBD2. Trimming cost V 0 bases and J 7 bases; bases outside gene matches: 14. Germline CDR1 is MGHRA and CDR2 is YSYEKL. This CDR3 is 19 amino acids long. DNA for the CDR3: TGCGCCAGCAGCCAAGACGGTAGCGGGAGGGCCCTAGTGGGGAATGAGCAGTTCTTC. Protein sequence: CASSQDGSGRALVGNEQFF.

This clone was counted a few times. This chain's CDR3 is CASSSFRENTDTQYF. Here the CDR3 DNA reads TGTGCCAGTAGTTCCTTCAGGGAAAACACAGATACGCAGTATTTT. The chain has TRBV19 and TRBJ2-3; D possibly corresponds to TRBD1 (5 bases). CDR1 LNHDA and CDR2 SQIVND come from the germline V gene (reference sequence). The CDR3 contains 15 residues. Trimming took off 5 bases at V and 2 bases at J, with 14 bases between the two ends.

A few counts support this clone. The chain combines TRBV15 with TRBJ1-5; D is ambiguous. The CDR3 sequence is 17 residues long. CDR1 is LNHNV, CDR2 YYDKDF, per germline (reference sequence). The V and J ends lost 0 bases and 4 bases respectively, with 16 bases between them. The CDR3: CATSREGGSKANQPQHF. The CDR3 DNA is TGTGCCACCAGCAGAGAAGGAGGGTCCAAAGCGAATCAGCCCCAGCATTTT.

The CDR3 nucleotides are TGTGCCAGCGGTCCCGGGACAGGGATTGAGCAGTTCTTC. Translated: CASGPGTGIEQFF. The chain has TRBV2 and TRBJ2-1, with 9 bases fitting TRBD1. CDR3 length equals 13 residues. Germline V gives CDR1 SNHLY, CDR2 FYNNEI. Losses at the gene ends were 8 bases for V and 9 bases for J; bases not matched to a gene: 8.

This chain connects TRBV28 to TRBJ1-1; 7 bases fit TRBD1. Germline values: CDR1 MDHEN, CDR2 SYDVKM. The CDR3 length is 15 residues. Trimming at V came to 5 bases and at J to 6 bases, leaving 12 bases not matched to a gene. This chain's CDR3 is CASSRPDRVGAEAFF. In nucleotides, the CDR3 is TGTGCCAGCAGTCGTCCAGACAGGGTTGGCGCTGAAGCTTTCTTT.

V gene TRBV5-5 combines with J gene TRBJ1-3; D not resolved. Trimming took off 0 bases at V and 0 bases at J, with 7 bases between the two ends. The germline gives CDR1 SGHKS, CDR2 YYEKEE (reference sequence). This CDR3 contains 15 residues. The CDR3 coding sequence is TGTGCCAGCAGCTTGGTACAGAACTCTGGAAACACCATATATTTT. Translating gives CASSLVQNSGNTIYF.

The J gene is TRBJ2-5, the V gene TRBV7-8; unclear D gene. This CDR3 contains 13 residues. Germline V gene data show CDR1 as SGHVS and CDR2 as FQNEAQ. With 5 bases removed from V and 1 base from J, the gap between germline ends came to 8 bases. CDR3 DNA sequence: TGTGCCAGCAGCGCGAATAGCCAAGAGACCCAGTACTTC. This codes for CASSANSQETQYF.

The rearrangement joins TRBV27 to TRBJ2-7; D not certain. V dropped 11 bases and J dropped 4 bases, with 12 bases sitting between them. The CDR3 is 11 amino acids. Germline V gene lookup returns CDR1 MNHEY and CDR2 SMNVEV (reference sequence). The CDR3 is CAFSPVYEQYV. The CDR3, as DNA: TGTGCCTTTTCCCCAGTGTACGAGCAGTACGTC.

V usage is TRBV7-3 and J usage is TRBJ2-1, with unresolved D. Deletions cut 5 bases from V and 3 bases from J, with 11 bases between. The length of the CDR3 is 14 residues. Germline V CDR1 and CDR2: SGHTA, FQGTGA. The DNA of the CDR3 is TGTGCCAGCAGCCCTCCCAACGGCTACAATGAGCAGTTCTTC. This codes for CASSPPNGYNEQFF.

This clone showed up just a few times. The J gene is TRBJ1-2, the V gene TRBV30, with D possibly matching TRBD1 (5 bases). The CDR3 runs to 14 residues. CDR1 and CDR2 from the germline V gene are GTSNPN and SVGIG (reference sequence). Trimming shortened V by 2 bases and J by 6 bases, and 16 bases separated the two germline ends. The CDR3 DNA reads TGTGCCTGGAGTCTACAGGTCAGCTCTAATGGCTACACCTTC. It yields the protein CAWSLQVSSNGYTF.

V is TRBV27 and J is TRBJ2-1; no clear D gene. V was trimmed by 3 bases and J by 5 bases, leaving 8 bases between them. Germline CDR1 MNHEY, CDR2 SMNVEV (reference sequence). The length of the CDR3 is 13 residues. CDR3 DNA sequence: TGTGCCAGCAGTTTCGTACTCAACAATGAGCAGTTCTTC. Its translation: CASSFVLNNEQFF.

This chain uses TRBV30 with TRBJ2-5; 7 bases are shared with TRBD2. The CDR3 covers 12 residues. CDR1 and CDR2 from the germline V gene are GTSNPN and SVGIG (reference sequence). J gave up 3 bases and V 5 bases, and 3 bases lay outside the gene matches. CDR3 protein: CAWERGEETQYF. In DNA form, the CDR3 reads TGTGCCTGGGAACGGGGGGAAGAGACCCAGTACTTC.

This chain connects TRBV11-2 to TRBJ2-1; the match to TRBD2 covers 9 bases. The CDR3 consists of 16 residues. Trimming cost V 3 bases and J 12 bases; bases outside gene matches: 15. Germline V CDR1 and CDR2: SGHAT, FQNNGV. This CDR3 reads CASSFSLLAGAGGQFF. The CDR3 region has the DNA TGTGCCAGCAGCTTCTCGCTACTAGCGGGTGCCGGGGGGCAGTTCTTC.

The CDR3 nucleotides read TGCGCCAGCAGCTTGGTACTAGCGGGAGTTGGTGGCGAGCAGTACTTC. Translated, it gives CASSLVLAGVGGEQYF. The chain has TRBV5-1 and TRBJ2-7; 11 bases are shared with TRBD2. Trimming took 0 bases from V and 6 from J; bases not matched to a gene: 8. The CDR3 runs to 16 residues. Per the germline V gene, CDR1 is SGHRS and CDR2 is YFSETQ. Full variable domain (outside the CDR3, taken from reference TRBV5-1 and TRBJ2-7): KAGVTQTPRYLIKTRGQQVTLSCSPISGHRSVSWYQQTPGQGLQFLFEYFSETQRNKGNFPGRFSGRQFSNSRSEMNVSTLELGDSALYLCASSLVLAGVGGEQYFGPGTRLTVT.

This sequence joins TRBV6-2 or TRBV6-3 and TRBJ1-2, with D possibly TRBD1 on 6 matching bases. Germline V lookup: CDR1 MNHEY, CDR2 SVGEGT. The CDR3 has 14 amino acids. Trimming left V 6 bases short and J 4 bases short, with 15 bases between. For the CDR3, the DNA is TGTGCCAGCAGCCCACAGGGTTCTAGCTATGGCTACACCTTC. As protein: CASSPQGSSYGYTF.

This clone was detected once. The rearrangement uses TRBV30 and TRBJ2-7; D not resolved. Trimming cost V 0 bases and J 2 bases, with 5 bases left between them. The V gene's germline CDR1 is GTSNPN and CDR2 SVGIG (reference sequence). This CDR3 has 12 amino acids. CDR3 DNA sequence: TGTGCCTGGAGTGTAGGAGCCTACGAGCAGTACTTC. Its protein product is CAWSVGAYEQYF.

This chain links TRBV5-1 with TRBJ2-3; TRBD1 matches 9 bases. Germline V CDR1 and CDR2: SGHRS, YFSETQ. The CDR3 is 14 residues long. J gave up 5 bases and V 4 bases, and 5 bases lay outside the gene matches. The CDR3 loop is CASSGGQGIDTQYF. As DNA, the CDR3 is TGCGCCAGCAGCGGGGGACAGGGAATAGATACGCAGTATTTT.

The CDR3 DNA follows: TGTGCCAGTAGTCCTAGCGGACAAGAGACCCAGTACTTC. Protein: CASSPSGQETQYF. The chain is built from TRBV19 and TRBJ2-5; 7 nucleotides line up with TRBD2. CDR3 size: 13 residues. V lost 5 bases and J lost 2; bases outside the gene matches: 2. CDR1 and CDR2 from the germline V gene are LNHDA and SQIVND (reference sequence). Combining the CDR3 with reference TRBV19 and TRBJ2-5 gives the whole variable domain DGGITQSPKYLFRKEGQNVTLSCEQNLNHDAMYWYRQDPGQGLRLIYYSQIVNDFQKGDIAEGYSVSREKKESFPLTVTSAQKNPTAFYLCASSPSGQETQYFGPGTRLLVL.

This clone came up once. The rearrangement links TRBV2 to TRBJ2-7; TRBD1 matches at 7 bases. V lost 6 bases to trimming and J lost 2 bases; unmatched junction nucleotides: 10. Germline CDR1 and CDR2: SNHLY and FYNNEI. The length of the CDR3 is 15 residues. The chain's CDR3 is CASRAEGALTYEQYF. The CDR3 DNA reads TGTGCCAGCAGGGCCGAGGGGGCCTTGACCTACGAGCAGTACTTC.

CDR3 sequence: CASSPRQPPDTDTQYF. The CDR3 bases are TGTGCCAGCAGCCCAAGACAGCCCCCGGACACAGATACGCAGTATTTT. This chain links TRBV7-2 with TRBJ2-3; tentatively, D is TRBD1 (5 bases). With 5 bases removed from V and 2 bases from J, the gap between germline ends came to 17 bases. The germline V gene encodes CDR1 SGHTA and CDR2 FQGNSA. This CDR3 is built from 16 residues.

V gene TRBV7-8 combines with J gene TRBJ2-2; 7 bases line up with TRBD2. Germline V gene data show CDR1 as SGHVS and CDR2 as FQNEAQ. The V gene end was trimmed by 5 bases and the J gene end by 6 bases; junction bases not matched to a gene: 9. The CDR3 is 15 residues long. The CDR3 loop reads CASSVRLGRAGELFF. In DNA, the CDR3 is TGTGCCAGCAGCGTGCGACTAGGGAGGGCCGGGGAGCTGTTTTTT.

This clone has a single count. This chain joins TRBV30 and TRBJ1-1; D gene unclear. The CDR3 totals 12 residues. V lost 3 bases and J 4 bases, leaving 9 bases between the germline ends. CDR1 and CDR2 from the germline V gene are GTSNPN and SVGIG (reference sequence). The CDR3 spells CAWSQLPTEAFF. CDR3 nucleotide sequence: TGTGCCTGGAGCCAACTTCCCACTGAAGCTTTCTTT.

This clone is a singleton in its sample. The chain couples TRBV3-1 (or the pseudogene TRBV3-2) to TRBJ2-7; D might be TRBD2 (5 bases). Trimming shortened V by 4 bases and J by 7 bases, and 11 bases separated the two germline ends. Germline V gene data show CDR1 as LGHDT and CDR2 as YNNKEL (reference sequence). The CDR3 sequence is 12 residues long. Here the CDR3 reads CASSLEGNEQYV. The DNA for the CDR3 is TGTGCCAGCAGCCTTGAGGGAAATGAGCAGTACGTC.

The chain uses TRBV4-3 and TRBJ2-1; perhaps TRBD2 as D (6 bases). CDR1 LGHNA and CDR2 YSLEER come from the germline V gene. CDR3 length: 15 residues. Trimming left V 2 bases short and J 2 bases short, with 10 bases between. The CDR3 DNA reads as TGCGCCAGCAGCCAAATTAGCGGTCCCTACAATGAGCAGTTCTTC. This translates into CASSQISGPYNEQFF.

The chain combines TRBV11-1 with TRBJ2-3; 7 nucleotides line up with TRBD2. This CDR3 contains 16 residues. The germline gives CDR1 SGHAT, CDR2 FQDESV (reference sequence). V lost 5 bases, J lost 3 bases, and 11 bases stayed unmatched. CDR3 nucleotides: TGTGCCAGCAGCCCCAAGCGCGGGAGTAGGACAGATACGCAGTATTTT. This encodes CASSPKRGSRTDTQYF.

V is TRBV24-1 and J is TRBJ1-1; no firm D call. CDR3 length equals 14 residues. Per the germline V gene, CDR1 is KGHDR and CDR2 is SFDVKD. The V end lost 3 bases, the J end lost 4 bases, and 11 bases lay between the germline ends. The CDR3 loop is CATSDNGRGTEAFF. The CDR3 nucleotides are TGTGCCACCAGTGATAATGGTCGCGGCACTGAAGCTTTCTTT.

The chain employs TRBV7-2 and TRBJ1-2; D might be TRBD1 (6 bases). The CDR3 spans 14 residues. Germline CDR1 and CDR2: SGHTA and FQGNSA. The V end lost 5 bases, the J end lost 3 bases, and 13 bases lay between the germline ends. In DNA, the CDR3 is TGTGCCAGCAGCCCCCGGACAGACCACTATGGCTACACCTTC. As protein: CASSPRTDHYGYTF. Looking up the rest from reference TRBV7-2 and TRBJ1-2 gives the full variable domain: GAGVSQSPSNKVTEKGKDVELRCDPISGHTALYWYRQSLGQGLEFLIYFQGNSAPDKSGLPSDRFSAERTGGSVSTLTIQRTQQEDSAVYLCASSPRTDHYGYTFGSGTRLTVV.

The rearrangement uses TRBV7-3 and TRBJ2-1; D perhaps matches TRBD1 (5 bases). The ends were cut back, 5 bases at V and 0 bases at J, with 20 bases in the middle. The CDR3 totals 18 residues. In germline, CDR1 is SGHTA, CDR2 FQGTGA. The CDR3 nucleotides read TGTGCCAGCAGCACCAGACAGTTTGGGGTAGGCTCCTACAATGAGCAGTTCTTC. Amino acids: CASSTRQFGVGSYNEQFF.

This sequence joins TRBV10-3 and TRBJ2-5; TRBD2 agrees at 10 bases. The CDR3 contains 16 residues. V was pared by 0 bases and J by 5 bases, with 6 bases of the junction left unmatched. Germline assignment: CDR1 ENHRY and CDR2 SYGVKD. This CDR3 is CAISESASGSGETQYF. The CDR3 coding sequence is TGTGCCATCAGTGAGTCTGCTAGCGGGAGCGGTGAGACCCAGTACTTC.